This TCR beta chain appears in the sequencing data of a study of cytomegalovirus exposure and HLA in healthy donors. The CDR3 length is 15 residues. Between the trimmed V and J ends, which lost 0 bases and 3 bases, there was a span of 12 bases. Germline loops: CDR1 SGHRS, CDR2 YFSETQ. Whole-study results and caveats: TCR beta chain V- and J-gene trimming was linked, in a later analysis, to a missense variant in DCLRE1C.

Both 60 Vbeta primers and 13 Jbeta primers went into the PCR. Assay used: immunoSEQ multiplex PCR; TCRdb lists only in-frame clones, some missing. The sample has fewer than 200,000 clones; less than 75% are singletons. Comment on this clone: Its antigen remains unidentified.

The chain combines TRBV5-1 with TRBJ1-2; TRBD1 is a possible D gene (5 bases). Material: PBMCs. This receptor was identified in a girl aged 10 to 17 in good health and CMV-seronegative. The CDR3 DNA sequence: TGCGCCAGCAGCTTGGAGTGGGGCTCAGACTATGGCTACACCTTC. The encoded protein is CASSLEWGSDYGYTF.